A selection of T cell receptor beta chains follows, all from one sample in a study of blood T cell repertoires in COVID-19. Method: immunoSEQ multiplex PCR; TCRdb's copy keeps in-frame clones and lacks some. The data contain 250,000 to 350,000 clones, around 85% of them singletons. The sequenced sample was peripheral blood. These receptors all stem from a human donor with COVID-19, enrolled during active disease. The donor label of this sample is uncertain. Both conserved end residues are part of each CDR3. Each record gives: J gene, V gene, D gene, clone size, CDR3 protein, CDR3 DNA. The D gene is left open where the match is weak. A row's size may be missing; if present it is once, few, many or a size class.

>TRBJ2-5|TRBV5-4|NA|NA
CASSLGQQETQYF
TGTGCCAGCAGCTTGGGACAGCAAGAGACCCAGTACTTC
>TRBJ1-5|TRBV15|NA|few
CATSGDLGSNQPQHF
TGTGCCACCAGCGGGGACTTGGGTAGCAATCAGCCCCAGCATTTT
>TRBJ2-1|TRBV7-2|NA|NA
CASSLFSSDEQFF
TGTGCCAGCAGCTTATTTAGTTCTGATGAGCAGTTCTTC
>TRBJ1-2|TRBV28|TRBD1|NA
CAILSWGTANYGYTF
TGTGCCATCTTATCATGGGGGACAGCGAACTATGGCTACACCTTC
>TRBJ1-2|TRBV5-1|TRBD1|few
CASSLEQGARVSYTF
TGCGCCAGCAGCTTGGAGCAGGGGGCAAGGGTGTCCTACACCTTC
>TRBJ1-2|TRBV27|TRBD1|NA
CASKDLDRGIMGYTF
TGTGCCAGCAAGGACCTGGACAGGGGGATAATGGGCTACACCTTC
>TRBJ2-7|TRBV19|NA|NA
CASSISGADEQYF
TGTGCCAGTAGTATCTCAGGGGCGGACGAGCAGTACTTC
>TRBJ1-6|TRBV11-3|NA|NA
CASSLTSGLSPLHF
TGTGCCAGCAGCTTAACCTCAGGTCTTTCACCCCTCCACTTT
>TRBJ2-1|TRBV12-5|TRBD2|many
CASGSSGISSYNEQFF
TGTGCTAGTGGTTCTAGCGGGATATCCTCCTACAATGAGCAGTTCTTC
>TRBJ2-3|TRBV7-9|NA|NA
CASSLAGGTDTQYF
TGTGCCAGCAGCTTAGCAGGGGGCACAGATACGCAGTATTTT
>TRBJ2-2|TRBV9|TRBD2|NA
CASSVVASGEITGELFF
TGTGCCAGCAGCGTAGTGGCTAGCGGAGAGATCACCGGGGAGCTGTTTTTT
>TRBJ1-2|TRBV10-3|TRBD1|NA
CAISRDRVGYTF
TGTGCCATCAGCCGGGACAGGGTTGGCTACACCTTC
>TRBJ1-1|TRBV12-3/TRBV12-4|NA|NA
CASSIYKYTEAFF
TGTGCCAGCAGTATTTATAAATACACTGAAGCTTTCTTT
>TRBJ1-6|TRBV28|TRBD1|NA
CASTGQGWNNSPLHF
TGTGCCAGCACCGGACAGGGGTGGAATAATTCACCCCTCCACTTT
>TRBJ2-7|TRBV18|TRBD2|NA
CASSPILAGGPGEQYF
TGTGCCAGCTCACCGATACTAGCGGGAGGGCCTGGCGAGCAGTACTTC
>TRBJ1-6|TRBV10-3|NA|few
CAITSDRQRSPLHF
TGTGCCATCACCTCAGACAGGCAGCGGTCACCCCTCCACTTT
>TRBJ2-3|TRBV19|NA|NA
CASSTDSHTDTQYF
TGTGCCAGTAGTACGGACAGCCACACAGATACGCAGTATTTT
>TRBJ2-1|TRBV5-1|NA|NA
CASSLSGRGSYNEQFF
TGCGCCAGCAGCTTGAGTGGGAGAGGGTCCTACAATGAGCAGTTCTTC
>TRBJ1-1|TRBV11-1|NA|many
CASSLVRAWGAEAFF
TGTGCCAGCAGCTTAGTCCGGGCCTGGGGGGCTGAAGCTTTCTTT
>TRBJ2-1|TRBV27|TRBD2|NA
CASSNPGLAGRSDEQFF
TGTGCCAGCAGCAACCCGGGACTAGCGGGGAGGTCGGATGAGCAGTTCTTC
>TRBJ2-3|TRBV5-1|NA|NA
CASSIRGRRGTDTQYF
TGCGCCAGCAGCATCAGGGGACGTAGGGGTACAGATACGCAGTATTTT
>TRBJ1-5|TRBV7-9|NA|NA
CASSLATTVSGQPQHF
TGTGCCAGCAGCTTAGCGACCACAGTATCGGGGCAGCCCCAGCATTTT
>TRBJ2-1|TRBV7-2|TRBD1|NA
CASSPGTGDYNEQFF
TGTGCCAGCAGCCCTGGGACAGGGGATTACAATGAGCAGTTCTTC
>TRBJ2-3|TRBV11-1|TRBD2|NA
CASSLDGRLDTQYF
TGTGCCAGCAGCTTAGACGGGAGGTTAGATACGCAGTATTTT
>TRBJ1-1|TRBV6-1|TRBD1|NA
CASSVGGQGPRF
TGTGCCAGCAGTGTCGGTGGACAGGGTCCACGATTT
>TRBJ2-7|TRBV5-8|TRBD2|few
CASSFGLAGSYEQYF
TGTGCCAGCAGCTTCGGACTAGCGGGGTCCTACGAGCAGTACTTC
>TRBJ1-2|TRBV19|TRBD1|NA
CASSVSGDRSEGYTF
TGTGCCAGTAGTGTCTCCGGGGACAGGTCGGAGGGCTACACCTTC
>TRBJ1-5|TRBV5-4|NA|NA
CASSYQGWQPQHF
TGTGCCAGCAGCTACCAGGGGTGGCAGCCCCAGCATTTT
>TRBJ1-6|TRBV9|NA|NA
CASSVGSAGENSPLHF
TGTGCCAGCAGCGTAGGTAGTGCAGGGGAAAATTCACCCCTCCACTTT
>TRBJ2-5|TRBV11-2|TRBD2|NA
CASSLGLAGAQETQYF
TGTGCCAGCAGCTTGGGACTAGCGGGGGCCCAAGAGACCCAGTACTTC
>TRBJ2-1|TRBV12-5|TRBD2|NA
CASAREGGPNEQFF
TGTGCTAGTGCCCGGGAGGGAGGGCCGAATGAGCAGTTCTTC
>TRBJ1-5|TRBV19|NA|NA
CASSDRAYQPQHF
TGTGCCAGCTCGGACAGAGCTTATCAGCCCCAGCATTTT
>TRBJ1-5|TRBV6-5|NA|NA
CASSYRRNQPQHF
TGTGCCAGCAGTTACCGCAGAAATCAGCCCCAGCATTTT
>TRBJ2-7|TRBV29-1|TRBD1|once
CSAGDRVNEQYF
TGCAGCGCCGGGGACAGGGTCAACGAGCAGTACTTC
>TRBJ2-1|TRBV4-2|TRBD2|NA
CASSQGGLAGVNEQFF
TGTGCCAGCAGCCAGGGCGGACTAGCGGGAGTCAATGAGCAGTTCTTC
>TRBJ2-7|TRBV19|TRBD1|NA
CASSPTTGTGNYEQYF
TGTGCCAGTAGTCCGACTACCGGGACAGGGAACTACGAGCAGTACTTC
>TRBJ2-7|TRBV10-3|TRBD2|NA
CAISDEAGAGEQYF
TGTGCCATCAGTGATGAAGCGGGAGCGGGTGAGCAGTACTTC
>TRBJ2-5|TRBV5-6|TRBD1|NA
CASSSIGADRGIRETQYF
TGTGCCAGCAGCTCGATAGGGGCGGACAGGGGTATACGAGAGACCCAGTACTTC
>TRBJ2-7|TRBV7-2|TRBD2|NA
CASSLAGRVGYEQYF
TGTGCCAGCAGCTTAGCGGGGAGGGTTGGCTACGAGCAGTACTTC
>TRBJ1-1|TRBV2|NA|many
CASTGSALLNTEAFF
TGTGCCAGCACGGGTTCGGCATTATTGAACACTGAAGCTTTCTTT
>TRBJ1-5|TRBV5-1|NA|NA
CASSLGSGQPQHF
TGCGCCAGCAGCTTGGGGTCGGGGCAGCCCCAGCATTTT
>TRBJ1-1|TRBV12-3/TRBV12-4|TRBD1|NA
CASHRGLNTEAFF
TGTGCCAGCCACAGGGGACTGAACACTGAAGCTTTCTTT
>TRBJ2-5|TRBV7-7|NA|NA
CASSIGGVEGETQYF
TGTGCTAGCAGTATAGGCGGAGTAGAGGGAGAGACCCAGTACTTC
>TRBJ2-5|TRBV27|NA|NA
CASSPDRRETQYF
TGTGCCAGCAGTCCAGACAGGAGGGAGACCCAGTACTTC
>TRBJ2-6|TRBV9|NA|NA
CASRTSGTGANVLTF
TGTGCCAGCCGTACTAGTGGCACTGGGGCCAACGTCCTGACTTTC
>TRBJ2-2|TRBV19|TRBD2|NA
CASHGLAGGAGELFF
TGTGCCAGCCATGGACTAGCGGGAGGGGCCGGGGAGCTGTTTTTT
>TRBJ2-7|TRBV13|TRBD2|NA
CASSLWTSGSRGEQYF
TGTGCCAGCAGCTTGTGGACTAGCGGGAGCCGGGGTGAGCAGTACTTC
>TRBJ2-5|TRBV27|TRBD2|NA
CASSLRLAGFQETQYF
TGTGCCAGCAGTCTCCGACTAGCGGGATTCCAAGAGACCCAGTACTTC
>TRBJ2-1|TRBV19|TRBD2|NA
CASSITPPGGNEQFF
TGTGCCAGTAGTATAACGCCTCCGGGGGGCAATGAGCAGTTCTTC
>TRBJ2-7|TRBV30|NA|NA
CAWKRASFGEQYF
TGTGCCTGGAAGCGGGCTAGTTTCGGCGAGCAGTACTTC